The present T cell receptor (beta chain) was sequenced within a study of CD8 T cells in ankylosing spondylitis. Study outcomes and limitations: Disease-linked clones reportedly showed significant enrichment in matched ankylosing spondylitis synovial fluid. A TCR beta motif made of about eight highly homologous variants seemed typical of ankylosing spondylitis blood. Reactive arthritis synovial fluid and blood were previously reported to contain some motif variants.

Comment on this clonotype: Its specificity is unknown.

As the method for making TCR beta libraries, quantitative 5'-RACE with molecular barcodes was used. TCRdb ran MiXCR on the 5' RACE reads and lists one entry per CDR3 protein. The sample has roughly 25,000 distinct CDR3 sequences; roughly a sixth are singletons. With 0 bases removed from V and 7 bases from J, the gap between germline ends came to 12 bases. CDR3 length equals 14 residues. CDR1 SGHTA and CDR2 FQGNSA come from the germline V gene. The sample was blood. The chain links TRBV7-2 to TRBJ2-5; weak D call: TRBD1 (7 bases). The source is a male donor with ankylosing spondylitis or in good health (not recorded which). The CDR3 nucleotides read TGTGCCAGCAGCTTAGCGGTCCAGGGGGGGACCCAGTACTTC. Its protein is CASSLAVQGGTQYF.